This TCR beta chain originates from a study of CD8+ T cells in alopecia areata. RNA extraction was followed by reverse transcription into cDNA, which acted as the sequencing template. Produced via immunoSEQ multiplex PCR; TCRdb's table is partial and in-frame only. The table records roughly 64,000 clones, roughly 40% of them present only once. Study results and caveats: For lesional scalp, especially alopecia totalis/universalis, clonality was higher than in normal scalp.

This clone was counted between two and nine times. What it binds is not known. The CDR3 contains 17 residues. Trimming took 0 bases from V and 4 from J; bases not matched to a gene: 10. The TCR sequence derives from a human donor with alopecia areata. The rearrangement links TRBV23-1 to TRBJ2-5, with 8 positions matching TRBD1. TRBV23-1 counts as an open reading frame of uncertain function. Source material: NKG2D-low CD8+ T cells sorted from blood. DNA of the CDR3: TGCGCCAGCAGTCAATCGGGAGGACAGGGACGGGGAGAGACCCAGTACTTC. Amino acids: CASSQSGGQGRGETQYF.